This TCR beta chain originates from a study of T-cell memory formation after mild COVID-19. TCRdb reprocessed the 5' RACE reads with MiXCR, giving one entry per CDR3 protein. The repertoire holds about 350,000 distinct CDR3 sequences, with roughly an eighth as singletons. The ends were cut back, 5 bases at V and 5 bases at J, with 18 bases in the middle. The CDR3 consists of 15 residues. The table lists this clonotype with a few counts. This receptor was taken from a young man who had mild COVID-19 (a few samples of this study predate the infection). Cell type and time point are not known. The chain couples TRBV12-3 or TRBV12-4 to TRBJ2-5; maybe TRBD2 (5 bases). The sequencing sample was made of PBMCs or a T cell subset sorted from them (not recorded which). The CDR3 loop is CASSALSLAEETQYF. CDR3 DNA: TGTGCCAGCAGTGCCCTCTCCCTAGCTGAGGAGACCCAGTACTTC.